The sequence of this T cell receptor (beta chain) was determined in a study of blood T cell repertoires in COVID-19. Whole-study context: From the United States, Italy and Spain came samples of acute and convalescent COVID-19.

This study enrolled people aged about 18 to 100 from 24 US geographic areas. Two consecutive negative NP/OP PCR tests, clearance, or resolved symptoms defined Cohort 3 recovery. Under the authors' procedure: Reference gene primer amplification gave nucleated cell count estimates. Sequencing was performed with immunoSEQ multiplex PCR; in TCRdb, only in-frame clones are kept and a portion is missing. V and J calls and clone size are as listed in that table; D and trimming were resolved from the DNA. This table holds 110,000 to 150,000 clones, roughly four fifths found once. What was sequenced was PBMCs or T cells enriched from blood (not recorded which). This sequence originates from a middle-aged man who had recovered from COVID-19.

Here the CDR3 DNA reads TGTGCCAGCAGAGTTCGGACAGGGGATGGCTACACCTTC. Translation gives CASRVRTGDGYTF. The V gene is TRBV2, the J gene TRBJ1-2, with 9 bases that match TRBD1. This CDR3 has 13 amino acids. V lost 6 bases to trimming and J lost 6 bases; unmatched junction nucleotides: 5. Germline assignment: CDR1 SNHLY and CDR2 FYNNEI.